This TCR beta chain was obtained from a study of CD8+ T cells in alopecia areata. Indicated treatment: oral pan-JAK inhibitor, 5-10 mg twice daily. The CDR3 sequence is 14 residues long. Germline CDR1 and CDR2: MNHEY and SMNVEV (reference sequence). V lost 2 bases, J lost 2 bases, and 6 bases lay in between. RNA extraction and reverse transcription yielded cDNA as sequencing template. Sequencing was performed with immunoSEQ multiplex PCR; in TCRdb, only in-frame clones are kept and a portion is missing. The sample consists of some 100,000 clones, approximately 63% of them appearing once. The sequence was obtained from a human donor with alopecia areata. The V call is TRBV27, the J call TRBJ2-2, with unresolved D. The source material was CD8+ T cells sorted from blood, sampled between weeks 55 and 65, from a patient treated with tofacitinib. CDR3 in amino acids: CASSLPGNTGELFF. The CDR3 DNA sequence: TGTGCCAGCAGTTTACCCGGTAACACCGGGGAGCTGTTTTTT.